This T cell receptor (beta chain) emerged from a study of control samples from healthy donors and cancer patients. The length of the CDR3 is 13 residues. Germline CDR1 is SGHNT and CDR2 is YENEEA. The V and J ends lost 3 bases and 2 bases respectively, with 7 bases between them. The data were produced by immunoSEQ multiplex PCR, yet TCRdb's version contains in-frame clones alone and is incomplete. The data contain approximately 100,000 clones, 90% of them singletons. This TCR was sampled from a woman younger than 30 in good health. The J gene is TRBJ1-1, the V gene TRBV11-3, with unresolved D. The source material was blood. The CDR3 region has the DNA TGTGCCAGCAGCTTGGGAGAAAACACTGAAGCTTTCTTT. This codes for CASSLGENTEAFF. The whole variable domain, filled in from reference TRBV11-3 and TRBJ1-1, reads EAGVVQSPRYKIIEKKQPVAFWCNPISGHNTLYWYLQNLGQGPELLIRYENEEAVDDSQLPKDRFSAERLKGVDSTLKIQPAELGDSAVYLCASSLGENTEAFFGQGTRLTVV.